This TCR beta chain is from a study of blood T cell repertoires in COVID-19. In the study's own analysis: Estimation of nucleated cell counts was performed using reference gene primer amplification. Sequencing was performed with immunoSEQ multiplex PCR; in TCRdb, only in-frame clones are kept and a portion is missing. The V and J calls and clone size are taken from that table; D and trimming were inferred from the DNA. This table holds around 300,000 clones, 70% to 90% found once. Two negative PCRs, clearance, or symptom resolution had been documented for recovered Cohort 3 donors. This CDR3 spans 16 amino acids.

The TCR was taken from a woman aged 25 to 39 who had recovered from COVID-19. Sequencing was carried out using PBMCs or T cells enriched from blood (not recorded which). V is TRBV21-1 and J is TRBJ2-2; TRBD1, as called in the table, went unchecked against the DNA. TRBV21-1 is noted as a pseudogene. CDR3 sequence: CASSKGQLLNTGELFF. The CDR3 DNA reads TGTGCCAGCAGCAAAGGACAGCTCCTGAACACCGGGGAGCTGTTTTTT.